Presented here are 12 T cell receptor beta chains from one specimen sequenced in a study of cytomegalovirus exposure and HLA in healthy donors (dated by TCRdb to the late 2010s). Library preparation used the immunoSEQ multiplex PCR assay. For the multiplex PCR, a mixture combining 60 forward primers for TCR Vbeta segments and 13 reverse primers for TCR Jbeta segments was used. TCRdb obtained this table from immuneACCESS and retained in-frame rearrangements with V and J assigned. These tables miss some clones; where compared with another copy, unresolved V genes account for less than half of the shortfall, and the remainder is unexplained. A total of about 210,000 clones appear in this sample, over 75% of them only once. The ten largest account for 1.5% to 2% of the sample. Sequencing input: PBMCs. Every receptor here comes from a male donor in good health and CMV-seronegative.

This clone showed up just once. The chain joins TRBV27 to TRBJ2-7; the match to TRBD2 covers 8 bases. This CDR3 spans 14 amino acids. V dropped 6 bases and J dropped 2; count of bases not matched to a gene: 6. Germline V gives CDR1 MNHEY, CDR2 SMNVEV (reference sequence). CDR3 sequence: CASRRGVLTYEQYF. The CDR3 coding sequence is TGTGCCAGCAGGCGGGGGGTATTGACCTACGAGCAGTACTTC.

This clone was picked up a small number of times. The chain recombines TRBV6-6 with TRBJ1-2; D unresolved. From germline, CDR1 is MNHNY and CDR2 SVGAGI (reference sequence). Deletions cut 0 bases from V and 8 bases from J, with 7 bases between. CDR3 size: 12 residues. The CDR3 coding sequence is TGTGCCAGCAGTTACTCCGCAGGAGGCTACACCTTC. Translating gives CASSYSAGGYTF.

The genes are TRBV11-3 and TRBJ2-4; a weak D match, TRBD1 (5 bases). The V gene lost 6 bases and the J gene lost 4 bases, with 13 bases spanning the gap. Germline lookup yields CDR1 SGHNT and CDR2 YENEEA. This CDR3 spans 14 amino acids. The CDR3 nucleotides read TGTGCCAGCAGTGGTTCGACAGAGAAAAACATTCAGTACTTC. It codes for CASSGSTEKNIQYF.

The chain uses TRBV7-2 and TRBJ2-3; 11 nucleotides match TRBD1. Losses at the gene ends were 4 bases for V and 3 bases for J; bases not matched to a gene: 9. The CDR3 has 17 residues. Germline lookup yields CDR1 SGHTA and CDR2 FQGNSA. CDR3 sequence: CASSYLPGQGGTDTQYF. CDR3 in DNA: TGTGCCAGCAGCTATCTCCCGGGACAGGGGGGGACAGATACGCAGTATTTT.

This sequence joins TRBV18 and TRBJ2-7, with TRBD2 matching 9 bases. CDR1 KGHSH and CDR2 LQKENI come from the germline V gene. Trimming removed 1 base from V and 2 bases from J; junction bases left unmatched: 3. CDR3 length: 15 residues. The CDR3 DNA is TGTGCCAGCTCACCACGCAGCGGGAGGACCTACGAGCAGTACTTC. Amino acid sequence: CASSPRSGRTYEQYF.

The chain employs TRBV9 and TRBJ2-1; D is perhaps TRBD1 (8 bases). The CDR3 extends over 16 amino acids. V lost 3 bases to trimming and J lost 5 bases, with 18 bases between them. Germline CDR1 and CDR2: SGDLS and YYNGEE. CDR3 DNA sequence: TGTGCCAGCAGCGAGCGGACAGGGAGGGGGCACAATGAGCAGTTCTTC. The encoded protein is CASSERTGRGHNEQFF. The full variable domain, its missing parts supplied by reference TRBV9 and TRBJ2-1, is DSGVTQTPKHLITATGQRVTLRCSPRSGDLSVYWYQQSLDQGLQFLIQYYNGEERAKGNILERFSAQQFPDLHSELNLSSLELGDSALYFCASSERTGRGHNEQFFGPGTRLTVL.

The chain employs TRBV27 and TRBJ2-7; D remains ambiguous. Between the trimmed V and J ends, which lost 2 bases and 0 bases, there was a span of 8 bases. CDR3 length equals 14 residues. Germline CDR1 and CDR2: MNHEY and SMNVEV (reference sequence). The CDR3: CASSLTRSSYEQYF. The CDR3, as DNA: TGTGCCAGCAGTTTAACCCGGAGCTCCTACGAGCAGTACTTC.

The chain carries TRBV9 and TRBJ1-1; D gene ambiguous. The V gene lost 0 bases and the J gene lost 11 bases, with 14 bases spanning the gap. The CDR3 has 13 residues. CDR1 is SGDLS, CDR2 YYNGEE, per germline. The CDR3 here is CASSVDQAPGAFF. CDR3 nucleotides: TGTGCCAGCAGCGTAGATCAGGCGCCGGGGGCTTTCTTT. Variable domain in full (rest from reference TRBV9 and TRBJ1-1): DSGVTQTPKHLITATGQRVTLRCSPRSGDLSVYWYQQSLDQGLQFLIQYYNGEERAKGNILERFSAQQFPDLHSELNLSSLELGDSALYFCASSVDQAPGAFFGQGTRLTVV.

Only one count was recorded for this clone. The chain has TRBV7-2 and TRBJ1-5, with TRBD1 as a possible D gene (6 bases). CDR3 length: 14 residues. Deletions cut 7 bases from V and 6 bases from J, with 16 bases between. The germline V gene has CDR1 SGHTA and CDR2 FQGNSA. The CDR3 sequence: CASTSGGAVQPQHF. The CDR3 DNA sequence: TGTGCCAGCACATCCGGGGGGGCAGTTCAGCCCCAGCATTTT.

J is TRBJ2-1 and V is TRBV10-3; TRBD2 matches 9 bases. The V gene's germline CDR1 is ENHRY and CDR2 SYGVKD. The CDR3 totals 14 residues. V dropped 10 bases and J dropped 7; count of bases not matched to a gene: 11. CDR3 sequence reads: CATSGAGGINEQFF. The CDR3 DNA sequence: TGTGCCACCTCGGGGGCGGGAGGGATTAATGAGCAGTTCTTC.

The rearrangement joins TRBV29-1 to TRBJ1-2; 11 bases map to TRBD1. The germline V gene has CDR1 SQVTM and CDR2 ANQGSEA. J lost 2 bases, V lost 6 bases, and 8 bases had no gene match. CDR3 size: 15 residues. The CDR3 sequence: CSVEDRGQRNYGYTF. CDR3 DNA: TGCAGCGTCGAGGACAGGGGGCAGAGGAACTATGGCTACACCTTC.

This chain connects TRBV7-6 to TRBJ2-7; unclear D gene. Germline V gives CDR1 SGHVS, CDR2 FNYEAQ. With 0 bases removed from V and 5 bases from J, the gap between germline ends came to 8 bases. CDR3 size: 13 residues. The CDR3 nucleotides are TGTGCCAGCAGCTTAGCGCGTAGCAACGAGCAGTACTTC. Its translation is CASSLARSNEQYF.